Many counts were recorded for the clone carrying this T cell receptor beta chain. This sample was taken from a study of identical twins. TCRdb redid the calling of the 5' RACE reads with MiXCR, one entry per CDR3 protein. The sample includes 750,000 to 950,000 distinct CDR3 sequences, 9% to 15% of them seen just once. This CDR3 comprises 17 residues. In germline, CDR1 is LNHNV, CDR2 YYDKDF (reference sequence). Germline trimming cut 2 bases from V and 1 base from J; bases unmatched to any gene: 7. The same data also went into a second study, on yellow fever vaccine responses in identical twins.

Sequenced: PBMCs. The chain links TRBV15 to TRBJ2-2; 7 positions agree with TRBD2. This receptor was obtained from a woman aged 18-30 years in good health. The CDR3, as DNA: TGTGCCACCAGCAGACGGACCGGGACTAAGAACACCGGGGAGCTGTTTTTT. It yields the protein CATSRRTGTKNTGELFF.